Detailed here is one TCR beta chain. Its specificity is not known. This sample was taken from a study of T cell responses to AZD1222 COVID-19 vaccine. Overall study context: Whether given at about 4 or about 12 weeks, second doses were pooled.

Measured with immunoSEQ multiplex PCR; TCRdb has only the in-frame clones, and not every one. The sample yields 130,000 or so clones, over 85% seen once. V was shortened by 2 bases and J by 0 bases, with 13 bases between the two germline ends. Looked up from germline, CDR1 is MGHRA and CDR2 is YSYEKL. The CDR3 sequence is 16 residues long. Findings of the study overall: Without day 14 samples, only post-peak T cell repertoires were studied. Mostly white British, mostly female donors; authors suggested clonal diversity may be underestimated. The reported proportion of spike-specific TCRs targeting unmutated variant regions was nearly half.

Sequencing was performed on peripheral blood, taken on day 0 of AZD1222 vaccination. This receptor was taken from an adult in good health. The gene calls are TRBV4-1 and TRBJ2-5; possible D gene TRBD2, 6 bases. The CDR3 DNA reads as TGCGCCAGCAGCCAATATACGGGACTCCACCAAGAGACCCAGTACTTC. Its protein product is CASSQYTGLHQETQYF.